Described below is a single T cell receptor beta chain sequence and its context. Germline CDR1 and CDR2: LGHNA and YNFKEQ. The V end was cut by 0 bases, the J end by 6 bases, with 11 bases between. The CDR3 runs to 14 residues. These data originate in a study of pediatric ulcerative colitis. Rectal tissue came from one to two pinch biopsies taken at colonoscopy. This table comes from immunoSEQ multiplex PCR, and its TCRdb copy is limited to in-frame clones, with some not included. This table has tens of thousands of clones, around 78% appearing once. The sample taken for sequencing was gut tissue. The V and J genes are TRBV4-2 and TRBJ1-2; no clear D gene. This clonotype was obtained from a girl between 10 and 17 years old with moderate ulcerative colitis. The CDR3 loop reads CASSQDLESDGYTF. The DNA for the CDR3 is TGTGCCAGCAGCCAAGATCTGGAAAGCGATGGCTACACCTTC.